This T cell receptor (beta chain) appears in the sequencing data of a study of blood T cell repertoires in COVID-19. Germline-derived CDR1 and CDR2 are LNHDA and SQIVND (reference sequence). This CDR3 has 14 residues. The V end lost 1 base, the J end lost 1 base, and 8 bases lay between the germline ends. Here immunoSEQ multiplex PCR was the method, and the copy in TCRdb shows in-frame clones only, minus some. The sample records more than 95,000 clones, approximately 90% being singletons. This TCR derives from a man aged 50 to 60 with COVID-19, enrolled during active disease. The chain is built from TRBV19 and TRBJ2-7; D unclear. The sequenced sample consisted of peripheral blood. CDR3 bases: TGTGCCAGTAGTATAGGACTCCGTTCCTACGAGCAGTACTTC. Protein product: CASSIGLRSYEQYF. Full variable domain (missing parts from reference TRBV19 and TRBJ2-7): DGGITQSPKYLFRKEGQNVTLSCEQNLNHDAMYWYRQDPGQGLRLIYYSQIVNDFQKGDIAEGYSVSREKKESFPLTVTSAQKNPTAFYLCASSIGLRSYEQYFGPGTRLTVT.